This entry lists 23 T cell receptor beta chains sequenced from one sample in a study of cytomegalovirus exposure and HLA in healthy donors. Both 60 Vbeta primers and 13 Jbeta primers went into the PCR. Assay: immunoSEQ multiplex PCR; the TCRdb copy retains only in-frame clones and omits some. This sample carries over 95,000 clones, about 80% of them seen once, and the ten largest clones take about 2%. Input material: PBMCs. Every receptor here comes from a man between 40 and 49 years old in good health and CMV-seronegative.

The chain joins TRBV6-5 to TRBJ1-2; 9 nucleotides agree with TRBD1. From germline, CDR1 is MNHEY and CDR2 SVGAGI. After removal of 6 bases from V and 6 bases from J, the junction contained 5 bases not matched to a gene. The length of the CDR3 is 13 residues. The CDR3 DNA sequence: TGTGCCAGCAGCCGCACAGGGGGCGATGGCTACACCTTC. Translation gives CASSRTGGDGYTF.

The chain has TRBV11-2 and TRBJ2-2; 11 bases align to TRBD2. CDR3 length: 18 residues. V gave up 1 base and J gave up 0 bases; unmatched junction bases: 4. Germline assignment: CDR1 SGHAT and CDR2 FQNNGV. CDR3 nucleotide sequence: TGTGCCAGCAGCTTAGCAGCTAGCGGGGGGACGAACACCGGGGAGCTGTTTTTT. Translating gives CASSLAASGGTNTGELFF.

This rearrangement joins TRBV9 to TRBJ2-1; D remains ambiguous. V lost 0 bases, J lost 7 bases, and 8 bases lay in between. Germline CDR1 is SGDLS and CDR2 is YYNGEE. CDR3 length: 13 residues. The CDR3 DNA sequence: TGTGCCAGCAGCGTAGACCCGAGGAATGAGCAGTTCTTC. It translates to CASSVDPRNEQFF.

The chain has TRBV9 and TRBJ2-5; perhaps TRBD2 as D (6 bases). V was cut by 0 bases and J by 4 bases, with 10 bases left in between. The CDR3 has 14 amino acids. Germline V gene data show CDR1 as SGDLS and CDR2 as YYNGEE. CDR3 in DNA: TGTGCCAGCAGCGTAGTCCCCGGGAGAGAGACCCAGTACTTC. Translating gives CASSVVPGRETQYF.

With regard to this clone: Sequence at one end of the junction differs from germline and may be a read error. This chain links TRBV7-9 with TRBJ1-3; D not resolved. Germline V gene lookup returns CDR1 SEHNR and CDR2 FQNEAQ (reference sequence). This CDR3 region has 14 residues. DNA for the CDR3: TGTTCCAGCAGCCTCCTGGAGGTTGGAAACACCATATATTTT. Translation: CSSSLLEVGNTIYF.

The CDR3 protein is CASSFEAYNEQFF. CDR3 DNA: TGTGCCAGCAGCTTTGAGGCCTACAATGAGCAGTTCTTC. The chain has TRBV7-2 and TRBJ2-1; no clear D gene. Trimming stripped 3 bases from V and 2 bases from J, with 5 bases between. The CDR3 length is 13 residues. Germline V gene sequence: CDR1 SGHTA, CDR2 FQGNSA.

A remark on this clone: An end of the junction differs from the germline gene, which may be a read error. The same CDR3 is also encoded by other DNA sequences in this sample. The chain combines TRBV27 with TRBJ1-2; 9 positions match TRBD1. Germline V gene sequence: CDR1 MNHEY, CDR2 SMNVEV (reference sequence). The CDR3 consists of 16 residues. CDR3 in amino acids: CASSLTPTGGWNGYTF. The CDR3, as DNA: TGTGCCAGCAGTCTTACCCCAACAGGGGGCTGGAATGGTTACACCTTC.

The table lists this clone with a few counts. The chain carries TRBV6-1 and TRBJ2-5; 9 nucleotides align to TRBD1. This CDR3 spans 15 amino acids. Germline V gene lookup returns CDR1 MNHNS and CDR2 SASEGT. V shed 7 bases, J shed 3 bases, and the junction held 9 bases outside the gene matches. CDR3 sequence reads: CASTRTGAWEETQYF. CDR3 DNA sequence: TGTGCCAGCACCCGGACAGGGGCGTGGGAAGAGACCCAGTACTTC.

DNA of the CDR3: TGTGCCAGCAGTGCTTCGGGGACTAGCGGGGCAGATACGCAGTATTTT. Protein sequence: CASSASGTSGADTQYF. The chain links TRBV6-4 to TRBJ2-3; TRBD2 aligns across 13 bases. Germline assignment: CDR1 MRHNA and CDR2 SNTAGT. This CDR3 has 16 amino acids. The ends lost 4 bases at V and 4 bases at J; junction bases unmatched: 5.

This clone has a handful of counts. CDR3 nucleotide sequence: TGCGCCAGCAGCCTCGAATGGGGGACTAGCGGGAGAAATGAGCAGTTCTTC. This translates into CASSLEWGTSGRNEQFF. This rearrangement joins TRBV4-1 to TRBJ2-1; 14 bases are shared with TRBD2. Losses at the gene ends were 4 bases for V and 7 bases for J; bases not matched to a gene: 9. CDR1 and CDR2 from the germline V gene are MGHRA and YSYEKL. The CDR3 spans 17 residues.

The chain has TRBV28 and TRBJ2-1, with 8 bases identical to TRBD2. Trimming cost V 7 bases and J 2 bases; bases outside gene matches: 7. The CDR3 is 15 amino acids. Germline CDR1 is MDHEN and CDR2 is SYDVKM. The CDR3 protein is CASKISGAAYNEQFF. The CDR3 coding sequence is TGTGCCAGCAAGATTAGCGGGGCAGCCTACAATGAGCAGTTCTTC.

Written as DNA, the CDR3 is TGTGCCAGCACTGAACCCGGGGTTTCCTACGAGCAGTACTTC. It translates to CASTEPGVSYEQYF. The chain couples TRBV13 to TRBJ2-5, with D perhaps TRBD2 (5 bases). The DNA end lines up better with TRBJ2-7; the J call may be wrong. This CDR3 is built from 14 residues. Germline CDR1 reads PRHDT; CDR2 reads FYEKMQ (reference sequence).

Concerning this clone itself: At one end the junction does not follow the germline gene, possibly because of a read error. The rearrangement links TRBV5-1 to TRBJ2-3; 7 nucleotides match TRBD1. CDR1 and CDR2 (germline): SGHRS, YFSETQ. This CDR3 has 16 residues. The CDR3 DNA reads as TGCGCCAGCAGCTTGGAGGGACAGATCGGTACAGATATGCAGTATTTT. Translating gives CASSLEGQIGTDMQYF.

The chain has TRBV19 and TRBJ2-5; 8 bases are a match to TRBD2. The V gene end was trimmed by 3 bases and the J gene end by 3 bases; junction bases not matched to a gene: 6. This CDR3 region has 15 residues. The V gene's germline CDR1 is LNHDA and CDR2 SQIVND (reference sequence). The CDR3 coding sequence is TGTGCCAGTAGTATGCCCGGGAGGGGGGAAGAGACCCAGTACTTC. It translates to CASSMPGRGEETQYF.

The V call is TRBV6-1, the J call TRBJ2-1; TRBD1 matches 10 bases. Trimming removed 3 bases from V and 9 bases from J; junction bases left unmatched: 2. Germline lookup yields CDR1 MNHNS and CDR2 SASEGT. The CDR3 extends over 13 amino acids. The CDR3 here is CASSETGGGEQFF. DNA of the CDR3: TGTGCCAGCAGTGAGACAGGGGGCGGTGAGCAGTTCTTC.

The CDR3 coding sequence is TGTGCCAGCAGTTCCAAATTTATGAACCGAGGTACCGGGGAGCTGTTTTTT. It codes for CASSSKFMNRGTGELFF. V usage is TRBV28 and J usage is TRBJ2-2; D uncertain. The germline V and J ends were trimmed by 4 bases and 5 bases, with 20 bases remaining between them. Germline-derived CDR1 and CDR2 are MDHEN and SYDVKM. CDR3 length equals 17 residues.

The CDR3 here is CANLPIFGGYTEAFF. The DNA of the CDR3 is TGTGCCAACTTACCGATTTTTGGGGGGTACACTGAAGCTTTCTTT. The genes are TRBV6-4 and TRBJ1-1; perhaps TRBD1 as D (5 bases). Trimming shortened V by 10 bases and J by 3 bases, and 21 bases separated the two germline ends. The CDR3 has 15 amino acids. The V gene's germline CDR1 is MRHNA and CDR2 SNTAGT.

This clone has just a few counts. CDR3 loop: CASSPQGGWEQYF. CDR3 in DNA: TGTGCCAGCTCACCACAAGGGGGTTGGGAGCAGTACTTC. The chain joins TRBV18 to TRBJ2-5; TRBD1 is a possible D gene (6 bases). This CDR3 has 13 amino acids. CDR1 and CDR2 (germline): KGHSH, LQKENI. Trimming left V 1 base short and J 11 bases short, with 14 bases between.

The chain employs TRBV7-9 and TRBJ1-2; the D is unclear. V gave up 1 base and J gave up 4 bases, with 13 bases separating them. Germline CDR1 and CDR2: SEHNR and FQNEAQ (reference sequence). The CDR3 spans 15 residues. CDR3 in amino acids: CASSLDRFELYGYTF. The CDR3, as DNA: TGTGCCAGCAGCTTAGATCGGTTCGAGCTCTATGGCTACACCTTC.

This clone turned up a few times. This chain joins TRBV29-1 and TRBJ1-4, with 8 positions matching TRBD1. The CDR3 loop spans 13 amino acids. The germline V gene has CDR1 SQVTM and CDR2 ANQGSEA. The J segment lost 5 bases and the V segment lost 3 bases, leaving 2 bases of the junction unmatched. CDR3 protein: CSVDQGANEKLFF. The CDR3 region has the DNA TGCAGCGTTGATCAGGGGGCGAATGAAAAACTGTTTTTT.

This clone was detected only a few times. The chain has TRBV5-4 and TRBJ2-5, with TRBD2 matching 7 bases. After removal of 4 bases from V and 6 bases from J, the junction contained 9 bases not matched to a gene. CDR3 length: 14 residues. CDR1 is SGHNT and CDR2 is YYREEE in the germline V gene (reference sequence). CDR3 bases: TGTGCCAGCAGCCCGACCGGCGGGGGAAAGACCCAGTACTTC. This sequence encodes CASSPTGGGKTQYF.

On this clone: Relative to the germline gene, one junction end is altered; a read error may explain this. The chain recombines TRBV7-9 with TRBJ2-1; D perhaps matches TRBD1 (5 bases). Germline V gene lookup returns CDR1 SEHNR and CDR2 FQNEAQ (reference sequence). The CDR3 contains 13 residues. The CDR3 sequence: CSSSLTQGNEQFF. The CDR3, as DNA: TGTTCCAGCAGCTTAACTCAGGGAAATGAGCAGTTCTTC. The whole variable domain, filled in from reference TRBV7-9 and TRBJ2-1, reads DTGVSQNPRHKITKRGQNVTFRCDPISEHNRLYWYRQTLGQGPEFLTYFQNEAQLEKSRLLSDRFSAERPKGSFSTLEIQRTEQGDSAMYLCSSSLTQGNEQFFGPGTRLTVL.

The chain recombines TRBV6-6 with TRBJ2-3; D unclear. V lost 4 bases to trimming and J lost 2 bases, with 7 bases between them. Germline CDR1 is MNHNY and CDR2 is SVGAGI (reference sequence). This CDR3 is 13 amino acids long. The CDR3 sequence is CASSSQYTDTQYF. The CDR3 coding sequence is TGTGCCAGCAGTTCTCAGTACACAGATACGCAGTATTTT.